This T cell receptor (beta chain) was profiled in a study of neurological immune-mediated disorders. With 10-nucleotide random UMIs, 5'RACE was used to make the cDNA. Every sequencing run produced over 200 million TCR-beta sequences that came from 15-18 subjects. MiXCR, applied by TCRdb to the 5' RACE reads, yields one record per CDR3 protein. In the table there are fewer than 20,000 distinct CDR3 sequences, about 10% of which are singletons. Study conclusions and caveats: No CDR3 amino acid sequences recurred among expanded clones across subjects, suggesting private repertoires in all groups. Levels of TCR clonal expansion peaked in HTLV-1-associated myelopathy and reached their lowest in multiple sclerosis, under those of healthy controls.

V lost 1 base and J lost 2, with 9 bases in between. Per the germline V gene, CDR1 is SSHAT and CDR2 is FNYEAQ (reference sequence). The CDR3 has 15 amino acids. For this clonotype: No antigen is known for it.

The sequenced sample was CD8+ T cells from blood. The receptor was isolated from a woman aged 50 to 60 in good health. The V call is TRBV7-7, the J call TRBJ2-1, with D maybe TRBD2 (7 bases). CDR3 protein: CASSLEGGPYNEQFF. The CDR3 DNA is TGTGCCAGCAGCTTAGAGGGGGGGCCCTACAATGAGCAGTTCTTC.